Listed here is a single T cell receptor (beta chain). This sample is part of a study of PD-L1 blockade in urothelial cancer. Time point given: pretreatment peripheral blood. Measured with immunoSEQ multiplex PCR; TCRdb has only the in-frame clones, and not every one. Here the sample spans roughly 87,000 clones, roughly 90% being singletons. V dropped 7 bases and J dropped 8 bases, with 15 bases sitting between them. This CDR3 contains 12 residues. The germline CDR1 and CDR2 sequences are MDHEN and SYDVKM. This TCR was recovered from a woman older than 75 with urothelial cancer. Here the sequenced sample was PBMCs, taken around atezolizumab (anti-PD-L1) treatment. The chain recombines TRBV28 with TRBJ2-7; tentative D call: TRBD1 (5 bases). The CDR3 reads CASTTSDSQQYF. The CDR3 region has the DNA TGTGCCAGCACGACCTCCGACAGCCAGCAGTACTTC.